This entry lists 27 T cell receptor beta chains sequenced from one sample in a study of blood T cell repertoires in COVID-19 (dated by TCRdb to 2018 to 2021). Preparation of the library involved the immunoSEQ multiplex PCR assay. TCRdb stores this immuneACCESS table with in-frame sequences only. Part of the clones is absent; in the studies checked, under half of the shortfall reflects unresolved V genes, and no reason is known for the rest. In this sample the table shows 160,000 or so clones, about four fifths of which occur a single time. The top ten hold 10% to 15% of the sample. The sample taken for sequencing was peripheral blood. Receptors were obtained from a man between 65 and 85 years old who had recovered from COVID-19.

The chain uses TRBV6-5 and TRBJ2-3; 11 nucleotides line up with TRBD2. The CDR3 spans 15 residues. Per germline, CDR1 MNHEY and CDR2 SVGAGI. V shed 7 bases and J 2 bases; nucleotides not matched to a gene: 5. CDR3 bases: TGTGCCAGCACCACTAGCGGGGGAGTCACAGATACGCAGTATTTT. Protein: CASTTSGGVTDTQYF.

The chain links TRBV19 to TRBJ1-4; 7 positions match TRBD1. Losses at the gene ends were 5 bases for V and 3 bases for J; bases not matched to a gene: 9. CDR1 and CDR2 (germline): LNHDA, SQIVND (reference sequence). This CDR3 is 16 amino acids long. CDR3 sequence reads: CASSLARQGSNEKLFF. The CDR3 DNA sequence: TGTGCCAGTAGTTTAGCTCGACAGGGTTCTAATGAAAAACTGTTTTTT.

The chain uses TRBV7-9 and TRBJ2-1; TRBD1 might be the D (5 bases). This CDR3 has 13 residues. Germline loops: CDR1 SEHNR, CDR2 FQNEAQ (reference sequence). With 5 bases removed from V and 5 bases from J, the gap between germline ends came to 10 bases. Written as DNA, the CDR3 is TGTGCCAGCAGCAAGGACACAGACAATGAGCAGTTCTTC. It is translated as CASSKDTDNEQFF.

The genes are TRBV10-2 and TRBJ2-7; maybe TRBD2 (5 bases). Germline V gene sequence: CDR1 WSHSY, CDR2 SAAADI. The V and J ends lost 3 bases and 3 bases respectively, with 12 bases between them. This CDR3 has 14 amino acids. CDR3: CASSELPGIYEQYF. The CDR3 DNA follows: TGCGCCAGCAGTGAACTGCCGGGGATCTACGAGCAGTACTTC.

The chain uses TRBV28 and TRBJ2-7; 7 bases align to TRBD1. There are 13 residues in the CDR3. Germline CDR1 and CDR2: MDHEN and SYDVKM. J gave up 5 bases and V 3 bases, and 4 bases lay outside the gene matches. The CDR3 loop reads CASSLRGQHEQYF. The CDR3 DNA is TGTGCCAGCAGTTTGAGGGGGCAGCACGAGCAGTACTTC.

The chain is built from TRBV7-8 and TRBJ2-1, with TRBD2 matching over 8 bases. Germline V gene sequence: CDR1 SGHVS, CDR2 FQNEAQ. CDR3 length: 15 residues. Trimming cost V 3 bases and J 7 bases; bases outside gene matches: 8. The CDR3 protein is CASSFAGGLGNEQFF. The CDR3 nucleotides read TGTGCCAGCAGCTTTGCGGGAGGTCTGGGGAATGAGCAGTTCTTC.

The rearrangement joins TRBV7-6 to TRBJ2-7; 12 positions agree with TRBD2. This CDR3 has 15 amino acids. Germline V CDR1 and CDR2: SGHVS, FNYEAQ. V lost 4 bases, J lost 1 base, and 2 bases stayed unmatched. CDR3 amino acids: CASSSGLAGSYEQYF. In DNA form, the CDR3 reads TGTGCCAGCAGCTCTGGACTAGCGGGATCCTACGAGCAGTACTTC.

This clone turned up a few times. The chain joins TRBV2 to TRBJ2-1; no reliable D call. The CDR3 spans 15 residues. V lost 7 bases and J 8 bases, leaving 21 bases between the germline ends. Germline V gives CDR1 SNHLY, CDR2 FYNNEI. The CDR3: CASKLGDSAVYEQFF. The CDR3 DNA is TGTGCCAGCAAGCTTGGAGATTCCGCGGTGTATGAGCAGTTCTTC.

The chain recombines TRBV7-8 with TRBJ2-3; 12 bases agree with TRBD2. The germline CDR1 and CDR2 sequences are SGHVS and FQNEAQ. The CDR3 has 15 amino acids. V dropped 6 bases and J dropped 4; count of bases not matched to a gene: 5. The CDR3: CASSYLAGGADTQYF. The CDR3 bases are TGTGCCAGCAGTTATCTAGCGGGAGGGGCAGATACGCAGTATTTT.

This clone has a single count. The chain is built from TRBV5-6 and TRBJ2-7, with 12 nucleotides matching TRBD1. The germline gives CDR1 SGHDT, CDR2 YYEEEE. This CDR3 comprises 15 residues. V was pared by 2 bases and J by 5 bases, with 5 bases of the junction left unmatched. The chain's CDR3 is CASSFPGQGAHEQYF. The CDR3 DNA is TGTGCCAGCAGCTTCCCGGGACAGGGGGCCCACGAGCAGTACTTC.

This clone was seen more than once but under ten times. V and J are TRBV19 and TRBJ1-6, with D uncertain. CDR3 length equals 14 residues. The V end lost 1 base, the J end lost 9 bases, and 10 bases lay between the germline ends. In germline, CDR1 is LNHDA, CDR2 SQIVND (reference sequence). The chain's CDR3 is CASSIVASSSPLHF. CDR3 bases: TGTGCCAGTAGTATAGTGGCCTCCAGTTCACCCCTCCACTTT.

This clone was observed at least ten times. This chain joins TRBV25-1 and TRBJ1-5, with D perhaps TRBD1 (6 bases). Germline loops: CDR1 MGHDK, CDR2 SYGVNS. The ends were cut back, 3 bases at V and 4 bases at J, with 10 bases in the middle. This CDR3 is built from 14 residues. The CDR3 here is CASSDLGQNQPQHF. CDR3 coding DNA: TGTGCCAGCAGTGATCTTGGACAGAATCAGCCCCAGCATTTT.

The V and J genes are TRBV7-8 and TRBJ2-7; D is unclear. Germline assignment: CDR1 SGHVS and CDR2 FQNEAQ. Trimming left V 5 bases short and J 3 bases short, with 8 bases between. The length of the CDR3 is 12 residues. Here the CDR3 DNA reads TGTGCCAGCAGCCGATCCCACTACGAGCAGTACTTC. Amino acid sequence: CASSRSHYEQYF.

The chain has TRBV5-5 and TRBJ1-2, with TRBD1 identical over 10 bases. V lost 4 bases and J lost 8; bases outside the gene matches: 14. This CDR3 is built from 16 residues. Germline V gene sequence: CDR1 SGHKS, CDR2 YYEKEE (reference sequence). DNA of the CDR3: TGTGCCAGCAGCAGAAGTCCCGGGACAGGGGACCTGGGCTACACCTTC. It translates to CASSRSPGTGDLGYTF.

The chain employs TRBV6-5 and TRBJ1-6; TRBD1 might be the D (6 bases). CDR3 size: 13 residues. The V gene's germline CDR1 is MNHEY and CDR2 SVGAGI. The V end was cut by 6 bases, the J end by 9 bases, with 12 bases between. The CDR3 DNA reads TGTGCCAGCAGAACTACAGGGATTTCACCCCTCCACTTT. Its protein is CASRTTGISPLHF.

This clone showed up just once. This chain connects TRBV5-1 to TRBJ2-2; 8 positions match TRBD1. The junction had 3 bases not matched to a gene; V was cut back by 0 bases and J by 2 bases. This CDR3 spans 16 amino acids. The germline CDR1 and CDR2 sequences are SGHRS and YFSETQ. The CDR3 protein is CASSLASGGNTGELFF. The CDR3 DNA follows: TGCGCCAGCAGCTTGGCCTCAGGGGGCAACACCGGGGAGCTGTTTTTT.

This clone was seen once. CDR3 DNA sequence: TGTGCCAGCAGGAGGAACTCTGGGGCCAACGTCCTGACTTTC. This translates into CASRRNSGANVLTF. The chain uses TRBV6-5 and TRBJ2-6; D not resolved. CDR1 and CDR2 from the germline V gene are MNHEY and SVGAGI. This CDR3 is 14 amino acids long. V shed 6 bases and J shed 0 bases, with 6 bases lying between them.

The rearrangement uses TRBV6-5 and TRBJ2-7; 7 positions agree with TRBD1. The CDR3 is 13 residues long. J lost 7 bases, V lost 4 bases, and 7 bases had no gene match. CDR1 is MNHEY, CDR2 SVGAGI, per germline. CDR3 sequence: CASSSTTGLEQYF. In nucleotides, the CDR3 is TGTGCCAGCAGTTCCACGACAGGGCTTGAGCAGTACTTC.

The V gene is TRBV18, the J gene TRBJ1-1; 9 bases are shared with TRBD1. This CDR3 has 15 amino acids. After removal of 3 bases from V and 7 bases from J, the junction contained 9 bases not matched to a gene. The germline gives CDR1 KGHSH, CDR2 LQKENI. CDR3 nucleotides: TGTGCCAGCTCACCGAGTCCCGGGACAGGGTTTGAAGCTTTCTTT. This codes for CASSPSPGTGFEAFF. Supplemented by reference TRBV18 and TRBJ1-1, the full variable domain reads NAGVMQNPRHLVRRRGQEARLRCSPMKGHSHVYWYRQLPEEGLKFMVYLQKENIIDESGMPKERFSAEFPKEGPSILRIQQVVRGDSAAYFCASSPSPGTGFEAFFGQGTRLTVV.

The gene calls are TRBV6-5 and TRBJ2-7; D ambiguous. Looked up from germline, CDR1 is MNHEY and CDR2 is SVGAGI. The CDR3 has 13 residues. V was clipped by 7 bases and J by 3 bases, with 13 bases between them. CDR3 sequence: CASKNTANYEQYF. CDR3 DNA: TGTGCCAGCAAAAATACCGCTAACTACGAGCAGTACTTC.

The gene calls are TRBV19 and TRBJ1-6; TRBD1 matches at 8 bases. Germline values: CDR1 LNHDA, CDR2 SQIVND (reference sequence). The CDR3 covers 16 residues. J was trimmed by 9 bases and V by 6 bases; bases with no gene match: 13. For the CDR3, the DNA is TGTGCCAGTAGGTCTGGGGATAGGACAGGGAGTTCACCCCTCCACTTT. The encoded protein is CASRSGDRTGSSPLHF.

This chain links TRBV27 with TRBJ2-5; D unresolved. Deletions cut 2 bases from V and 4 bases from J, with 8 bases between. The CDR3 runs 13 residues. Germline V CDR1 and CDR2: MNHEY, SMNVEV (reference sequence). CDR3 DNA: TGTGCCAGCAGTTTAATACAGAGAGAGACCCAGTACTTC. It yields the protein CASSLIQRETQYF.

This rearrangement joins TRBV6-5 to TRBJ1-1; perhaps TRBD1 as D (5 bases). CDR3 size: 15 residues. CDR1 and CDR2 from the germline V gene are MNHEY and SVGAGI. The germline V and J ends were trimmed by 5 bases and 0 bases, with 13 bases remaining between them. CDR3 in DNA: TGTGCCAGCAGTACGTTGACAGCCTTGAACACTGAAGCTTTCTTT. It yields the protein CASSTLTALNTEAFF.

This CDR3 is CASSPGQGENIQYF. The CDR3 DNA follows: TGTGCCAGCAGCCCGGGACAGGGTGAAAACATTCAGTACTTC. The rearrangement joins TRBV13 to TRBJ2-4, with 9 bases that match TRBD1. This CDR3 has 14 amino acids. The trim removed 5 bases at V and 5 bases at J, leaving 4 bases unmatched. Germline lookup yields CDR1 PRHDT and CDR2 FYEKMQ (reference sequence).

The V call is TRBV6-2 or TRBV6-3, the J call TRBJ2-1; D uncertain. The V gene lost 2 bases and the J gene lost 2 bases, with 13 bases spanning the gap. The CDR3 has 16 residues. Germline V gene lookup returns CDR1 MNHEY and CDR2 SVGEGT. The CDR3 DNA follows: TGTGCCAGCAGTTACGATTTCAACAACCCCTACAATGAGCAGTTCTTC. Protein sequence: CASSYDFNNPYNEQFF.

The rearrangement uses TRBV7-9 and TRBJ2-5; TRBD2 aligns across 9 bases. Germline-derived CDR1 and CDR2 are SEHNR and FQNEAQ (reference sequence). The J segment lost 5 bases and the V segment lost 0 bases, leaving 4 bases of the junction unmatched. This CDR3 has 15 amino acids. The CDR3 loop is CASSLAAGTSETQYF. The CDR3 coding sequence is TGTGCCAGCAGCTTAGCCGCCGGGACTAGCGAGACCCAGTACTTC.

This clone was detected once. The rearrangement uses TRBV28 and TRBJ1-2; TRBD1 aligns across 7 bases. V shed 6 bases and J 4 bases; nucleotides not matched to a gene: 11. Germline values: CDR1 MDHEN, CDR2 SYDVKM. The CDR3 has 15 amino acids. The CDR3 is CASRAQSQGVYGYTF. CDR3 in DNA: TGTGCCAGCAGAGCCCAAAGCCAGGGGGTCTATGGCTACACCTTC.